Sequencing of this TCR beta chain was carried out in a study of identical twins. CDR1 is LGHNT and CDR2 is FRNRAP in the germline V gene. The CDR3 covers 13 residues. Trimming removed 5 bases at V and 8 bases at J, with 13 bases between. There are a few counts of this clonotype. A universal primer site came from template switching; cDNA carried unique molecular identifiers. TCRdb ran MiXCR on the 5' RACE reads and lists one entry per CDR3 protein. The sample has just under 650,000 distinct CDR3 sequences; about 7.6% are singletons. This same sample was also part of a study on yellow fever vaccine responses in identical twins. That report adds: Twins' T cell vaccine responses reportedly looked partly convergent, partly personalized.

Sample: PBMCs. The rearrangement joins TRBV12-5 to TRBJ2-1; tentative D call: TRBD2 (6 bases). The TCR originated in a woman between 18 and 30 years old in good health. CDR3 bases: TGTGCTAGTGGTGAGTCGGAGGGATATGAGCAGTTCTTC. As protein: CASGESEGYEQFF.